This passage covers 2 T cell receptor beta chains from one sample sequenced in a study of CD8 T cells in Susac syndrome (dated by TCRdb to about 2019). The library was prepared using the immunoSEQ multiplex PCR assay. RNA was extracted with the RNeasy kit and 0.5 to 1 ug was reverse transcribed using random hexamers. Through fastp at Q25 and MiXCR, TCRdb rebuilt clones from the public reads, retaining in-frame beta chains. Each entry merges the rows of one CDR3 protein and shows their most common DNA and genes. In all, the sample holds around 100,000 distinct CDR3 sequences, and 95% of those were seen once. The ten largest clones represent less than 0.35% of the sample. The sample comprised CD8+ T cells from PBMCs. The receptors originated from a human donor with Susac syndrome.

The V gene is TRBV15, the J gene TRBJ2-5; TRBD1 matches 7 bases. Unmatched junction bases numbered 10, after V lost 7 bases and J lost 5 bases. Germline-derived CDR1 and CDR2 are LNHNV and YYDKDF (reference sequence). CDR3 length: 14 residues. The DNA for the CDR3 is TGTGCCACCACCCGGGGACAGTTTATCGAGACCCAGTACTTC. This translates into CATTRGQFIETQYF.

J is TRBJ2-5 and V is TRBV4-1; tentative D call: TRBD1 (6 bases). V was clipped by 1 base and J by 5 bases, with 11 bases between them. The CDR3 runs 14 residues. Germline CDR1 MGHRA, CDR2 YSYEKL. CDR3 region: CASSQAGTQETQYF. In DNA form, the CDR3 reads TGCGCCAGCAGCCAAGCCGGGACACAGGAGACCCAGTACTTC.